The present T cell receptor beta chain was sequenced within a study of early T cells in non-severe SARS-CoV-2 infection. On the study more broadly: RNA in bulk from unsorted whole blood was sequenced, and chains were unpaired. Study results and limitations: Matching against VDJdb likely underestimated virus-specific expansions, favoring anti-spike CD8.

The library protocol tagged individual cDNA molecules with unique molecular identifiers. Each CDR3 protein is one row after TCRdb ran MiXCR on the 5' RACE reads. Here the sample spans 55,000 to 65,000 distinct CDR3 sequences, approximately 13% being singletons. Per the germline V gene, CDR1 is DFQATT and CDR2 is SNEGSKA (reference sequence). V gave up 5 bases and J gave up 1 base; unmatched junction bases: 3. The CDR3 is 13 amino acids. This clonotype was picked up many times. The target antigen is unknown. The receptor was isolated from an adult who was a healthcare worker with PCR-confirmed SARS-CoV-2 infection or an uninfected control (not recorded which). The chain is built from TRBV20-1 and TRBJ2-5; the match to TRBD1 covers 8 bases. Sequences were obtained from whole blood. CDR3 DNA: TGCAGTGCTTTACAGGGGGTCCAAGAGACCCAGTACTTC. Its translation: CSALQGVQETQYF.